This T cell receptor beta chain was profiled in a study of blood T cell repertoires in COVID-19. CDR1 and CDR2 from the germline V gene are SGHDT and YYEEEE. V shed 2 bases and J shed 0 bases, with 9 bases lying between them. This CDR3 region has 15 residues. Remarks on this clone: The sample holds other DNA sequences that translate to the same CDR3.

Recovery among Cohort 3 donors was established by two negative PCRs, clearance, or symptom resolution. Per the authors' pipeline: Amplified reference gene primers provided the basis for estimating nucleated cell counts. Libraries were prepared by immunoSEQ multiplex PCR; TCRdb keeps only in-frame clonotypes and omits some of them. V and J calls plus clone size are reproduced from that table; the DNA served to infer D and trimming. The sample lists approximately 200,000 clones, about 85% occurring once. The clonotype originates from a man younger than 40 who had recovered from COVID-19. The chain joins TRBV5-6 to TRBJ1-5, with a tentative D call TRBD1 (5 bases). What was sequenced was PBMCs or T cells enriched from blood (not recorded which). CDR3 amino acids: CASSFRGFSNQPQHF. The CDR3 DNA follows: TGTGCCAGCAGCTTCCGGGGGTTTAGCAATCAGCCCCAGCATTTT.